Below are 30 T cell receptor beta chains sequenced from a single sample in a study of spatial heterogeneity in lung cancer. Time point of the sample: sample taken at primary tumor resection. Sequencing covered unsorted whole RNA taken from tumor, nontumor lung or frozen PBMC. From the 5' RACE reads, TCRdb called clonotypes with MiXCR, one entry per CDR3 protein. The table has 15,000 to 20,000 distinct CDR3 sequences, over 20% seen once; the top ten hold under 20%. Sequences were derived from PBMCs, sampled at surgery. These receptors came from a female donor with early-stage non-small cell lung cancer.

The table lists this clonotype with a few counts. The chain carries TRBV7-2 and TRBJ2-3; 9 nucleotides agree with TRBD2. The CDR3 extends over 16 amino acids. Looked up from germline, CDR1 is SGHTA and CDR2 is FQGNSA. Trimming at V came to 5 bases and at J to 0 bases, leaving 6 bases not matched to a gene. Written as DNA, the CDR3 is TGTGCCAGCAGCGCTATCACTAGCGGGAGCACAGATACGCAGTATTTT. Its translation is CASSAITSGSTDTQYF.

There are a few counts of this clonotype. A much larger clone lies one base from this, so it may be a read error. J is TRBJ2-2 and V is TRBV7-3; tentatively, D is TRBD1 or TRBD2 (6 bases each). Germline assignment: CDR1 SGHTA and CDR2 FQGTGA. The CDR3 consists of 15 residues. This chain's CDR3 is CASSLGAGGTGEPFF. DNA of the CDR3: TGTGCCAGCAGCTTGGGGGCCGGGGGCACCGGGGAGCCGTTTTTT.

This clonotype was recorded at least ten times. This chain uses TRBV7-9 with TRBJ2-1; 9 bases align to TRBD1. Germline CDR1 and CDR2: SEHNR and FQNEAQ (reference sequence). The trim removed 3 bases at V and 5 bases at J, leaving 5 bases unmatched. The CDR3 length is 15 residues. The CDR3 sequence is CASSFWTGAHNEQFF. The CDR3 DNA follows: TGTGCCAGCAGCTTTTGGACAGGGGCCCACAATGAGCAGTTCTTC.

This clonotype was counted many times. The chain uses TRBV7-9 and TRBJ2-2; D ambiguous. V was trimmed by 1 base and J by 5 bases, leaving 5 bases between them. Germline CDR1 SEHNR, CDR2 FQNEAQ (reference sequence). This CDR3 is built from 13 residues. CDR3 nucleotides: TGTGCCAGCAGCTTAGTACGGACCGGGGAGCTGTTTTTT. Translation: CASSLVRTGELFF.

CDR3 amino acids: CASSLGTGGNIAYEQYF. CDR3 coding DNA: TGTGCCAGCAGTCTCGGGACCGGGGGCAATATCGCCTACGAGCAGTACTTC. J is TRBJ2-7 and V is TRBV12-3 or TRBV12-4; D is perhaps TRBD1 or TRBD2 (6 bases each). The CDR3 is 17 amino acids. V was pared by 5 bases and J by 2 bases, with 22 bases between.

By share, this clonotype ranks as medium-sized. The rearrangement joins TRBV7-2 to TRBJ2-1; a possible D gene is TRBD2 (7 bases). This CDR3 is 15 amino acids long. Germline V gives CDR1 SGHTA, CDR2 FQGNSA. The ends were cut back, 5 bases at V and 4 bases at J, with 15 bases in the middle. The DNA for the CDR3 is TGTGCCAGCAGCCCTAGGGGGGGGCCGTACAATGAGCAGTTCTTC. Residues: CASSPRGGPYNEQFF.

This clonotype is medium-sized by share. V and J are TRBV7-2 and TRBJ1-1; D is unclear. CDR1 and CDR2 from the germline V gene are SGHTA and FQGNSA. The CDR3 spans 13 residues. V lost 2 bases and J 1 base, leaving 5 bases between the germline ends. In DNA form, the CDR3 reads TGTGCCAGCAGCTTAAAGTCGAACACTGAAGCTTTCTTT. The encoded protein is CASSLKSNTEAFF. The variable domain in full, with the rest retrieved from reference TRBV7-2 and TRBJ1-1, is GAGVSQSPSNKVTEKGKDVELRCDPISGHTALYWYRQSLGQGLEFLIYFQGNSAPDKSGLPSDRFSAERTGGSVSTLTIQRTQQEDSAVYLCASSLKSNTEAFFGQGTRLTVV.

The V gene is TRBV7-2, the J gene TRBJ2-7, with 7 positions matching TRBD2. Germline-derived CDR1 and CDR2 are SGHTA and FQGNSA. The CDR3 contains 15 residues. Trimming cost V 3 bases and J 1 base; bases outside gene matches: 6. In nucleotides, the CDR3 is TGTGCCAGCAGCTTGCGGGGGAATCCGTCCTACGAGCAGTACTTC. Protein sequence: CASSLRGNPSYEQYF. The whole variable domain, remainder taken from reference TRBV7-2 and TRBJ2-7, is GAGVSQSPSNKVTEKGKDVELRCDPISGHTALYWYRQSLGQGLEFLIYFQGNSAPDKSGLPSDRFSAERTGGSVSTLTIQRTQQEDSAVYLCASSLRGNPSYEQYFGPGTRLTVT.

The chain has TRBV7-9 and TRBJ2-1, with 13 bases aligning to TRBD2. V trimming: 7 bases; J trimming: 9 bases; junction bases outside the gene matches: 9. Germline CDR1 is SEHNR and CDR2 is FQNEAQ (reference sequence). The CDR3 loop spans 15 amino acids. The CDR3 loop reads CASTTGTSGTGEQFF. The CDR3 DNA is TGTGCCAGCACCACCGGGACTAGCGGGACTGGTGAGCAGTTCTTC.

The genes are TRBV10-3 and TRBJ1-6, with D unclear. V gave up 6 bases and J gave up 13 bases, with 16 bases separating them. CDR3 size: 13 residues. Germline loops: CDR1 ENHRY, CDR2 SYGVKD. CDR3 in DNA: TGTGCCATCAGGATGAGGACGGACGAGCCCCTCCACTTT. Protein: CAIRMRTDEPLHF.

The count of this clonotype is one. The chain combines TRBV12-3 or TRBV12-4 with TRBJ1-6; TRBD1 is a possible D gene (5 bases). V gave up 5 bases and J gave up 10 bases, with 21 bases separating them. CDR3 length: 16 amino acids. The CDR3 spells CASSPPHVGGRSPLHF. Written as DNA, the CDR3 is TGTGCCAGCAGTCCACCCCACGTTGGGGGACGATCACCCCTCCACTTT.

This clonotype occurred many times. The chain uses TRBV6-6 and TRBJ2-7, with 8 positions matching TRBD2. The CDR3 is 15 residues long. Per germline, CDR1 MNHNY and CDR2 SVGAGI (reference sequence). V trimming: 6 bases; J trimming: 4 bases; junction bases outside the gene matches: 11. CDR3 sequence reads: CASRQAGVMGYEQYF. The CDR3 DNA reads as TGTGCCAGCAGGCAAGCGGGAGTAATGGGTTACGAGCAGTACTTC.

The V and J genes are TRBV5-4 and TRBJ2-2; possible D gene TRBD2, 6 bases. Germline assignment: CDR1 SGHNT and CDR2 YYREEE (reference sequence). V lost 1 base and J 0 bases, leaving 13 bases between the germline ends. The length of the CDR3 is 17 residues. CDR3 coding DNA: TGTGCCAGCAGCTTGAGGGGCGGGAATACGAACACCGGGGAGCTGTTTTTT. It codes for CASSLRGGNTNTGELFF.

This clonotype was counted ten times or more. This chain uses TRBV20-1 with TRBJ2-4; D unclear. The V and J ends lost 6 bases and 4 bases respectively, with 13 bases between them. From germline, CDR1 is DFQATT and CDR2 SNEGSKA (reference sequence). This CDR3 spans 13 amino acids. The CDR3 region has the DNA TGCAGTGCAACTCTTCGGCAGAAAAACATTCAGTACTTC. Amino acid sequence: CSATLRQKNIQYF.

The chain is built from TRBV6-1 and TRBJ1-4, with TRBD1 matching over 9 bases. From germline, CDR1 is MNHNS and CDR2 SASEGT. The J segment lost 8 bases and the V segment lost 6 bases, leaving 7 bases of the junction unmatched. The CDR3 spans 14 residues. CDR3 in DNA: TGTGCCAGCAGGTTCGGGACAGGGTCCGAAAAACTGTTTTTT. Translated: CASRFGTGSEKLFF.

The genes are TRBV19 and TRBJ2-2; D is ambiguous. CDR1 is LNHDA and CDR2 is SQIVND in the germline V gene (reference sequence). The CDR3 covers 15 residues. V lost 2 bases and J 2 bases, leaving 9 bases between the germline ends. Written as DNA, the CDR3 is TGTGCCAGTAGTATATTTAACCGAAACACCGGGGAGCTGTTTTTT. Translated, it gives CASSIFNRNTGELFF. The entire variable domain, with the rest obtained from reference TRBV19 and TRBJ2-2, is as follows: DGGITQSPKYLFRKEGQNVTLSCEQNLNHDAMYWYRQDPGQGLRLIYYSQIVNDFQKGDIAEGYSVSREKKESFPLTVTSAQKNPTAFYLCASSIFNRNTGELFFGEGSRLTVL.

The rearrangement uses TRBV2 and TRBJ2-5, with D perhaps TRBD1 or TRBD2 (6 bases each). The V gene lost 9 bases and the J gene lost 0 bases, with 17 bases spanning the gap. CDR1 SNHLY and CDR2 FYNNEI come from the germline V gene. The length of the CDR3 is 15 residues. The CDR3 sequence: CARRGRDKYQETQYF. The CDR3 DNA sequence: TGTGCCAGAAGAGGGCGGGACAAGTACCAAGAGACCCAGTACTTC.

V gene TRBV29-1 combines with J gene TRBJ2-2; TRBD1 matches at 8 bases. The V gene end was trimmed by 7 bases and the J gene end by 0 bases; junction bases not matched to a gene: 4. The CDR3 contains 14 residues. The germline V gene has CDR1 SQVTM and CDR2 ANQGSEA. CDR3 loop: CSAVGQANTGELFF. In DNA form, the CDR3 reads TGCAGCGCGGTGGGACAGGCGAACACCGGGGAGCTGTTTTTT.

This clonotype was observed many times. This sequence joins TRBV7-2 and TRBJ2-2, with D unclear. CDR3 size: 17 residues. In germline, CDR1 is SGHTA, CDR2 FQGNSA. Trimming pared 1 base from V and 7 bases from J, leaving 19 bases between. The CDR3 DNA sequence: TGTGCCAGCAGCTTAGGTGGCGCCGGTCGCCTCGGCGGGGAGCTGTTTTTT. Translation gives CASSLGGAGRLGGELFF. The full variable domain, rest sourced from reference TRBV7-2 and TRBJ2-2, is GAGVSQSPSNKVTEKGKDVELRCDPISGHTALYWYRQSLGQGLEFLIYFQGNSAPDKSGLPSDRFSAERTGGSVSTLTIQRTQQEDSAVYLCASSLGGAGRLGGELFFGEGSRLTVL.

This clonotype was found many times. The J gene is TRBJ2-1, the V gene TRBV28; 8 bases match TRBD2. This CDR3 has 14 residues. V was clipped by 6 bases and J by 8 bases; unmatched bases: 9. CDR1 and CDR2 (germline): MDHEN, SYDVKM. DNA for the CDR3: TGTGCCAGCAGAAGAGCGGGAGAAATGGATGAGCAGTTCTTC. Its protein product is CASRRAGEMDEQFF.

At least ten counts were recorded for this clonotype. The rearrangement links TRBV15 to TRBJ2-1, with 9 bases lining up with TRBD2. The CDR3 sequence is 17 residues long. V was clipped by 1 base and J by 10 bases; unmatched bases: 14. Germline CDR1 is LNHNV and CDR2 is YYDKDF (reference sequence). The CDR3 is CATSRAGSSSGRYEQFF. For the CDR3, the DNA is TGTGCCACCAGCAGAGCGGGGTCCTCCAGCGGGAGGTACGAGCAGTTCTTC.

In this sample, this clonotype turned up many times. The chain has TRBV28 and TRBJ2-3; no clear D. Trimming removed 4 bases from V and 2 bases from J, with 10 bases in between. The germline gives CDR1 MDHEN, CDR2 SYDVKM. CDR3 length equals 14 residues. As DNA, the CDR3 is TGTGCCAGCAGTTCTCCTAGGCCCACAGATACGCAGTATTTT. Protein sequence: CASSSPRPTDTQYF.

This clonotype was observed many times. This chain uses TRBV6-2 or TRBV6-3 with TRBJ2-5, with a tentative D call TRBD2 (5 bases). Germline-derived CDR1 and CDR2 are MNHEY and SVGEGT. This CDR3 has 16 residues. Deletions cut 0 bases from V and 0 bases from J, with 11 bases between. The CDR3 spells CASSYSGFGDQETQYF. DNA for the CDR3: TGTGCCAGCAGTTACTCGGGTTTCGGGGACCAAGAGACCCAGTACTTC.

This chain connects TRBV12-3 or TRBV12-4 to TRBJ2-1, with 12 bases fitting TRBD2. The V and J ends lost 1 base and 9 bases, in that order; junction bases with no gene match: 10. The CDR3 is 17 amino acids. CDR3 DNA sequence: TGTGCCAGCAGTTTAGTCGGCGGGACTAGCGGGTCGAGTGAGCAGTTCTTC. Translation gives CASSLVGGTSGSSEQFF.

This clonotype showed up many times. The V call is TRBV7-2, the J call TRBJ1-2; 7 nucleotides align to TRBD1. The CDR3 has 15 residues. Looked up from germline, CDR1 is SGHTA and CDR2 is FQGNSA. Unmatched junction bases numbered 4, after V lost 1 base and J lost 2 bases. The CDR3 DNA sequence: TGTGCCAGCAGCTTAGTAGCAGGGGGGAACTATGGCTACACCTTC. Translation gives CASSLVAGGNYGYTF.

This clonotype was counted at least ten times. The chain links TRBV28 to TRBJ2-7, with TRBD1 matching 10 bases. The V gene's germline CDR1 is MDHEN and CDR2 SYDVKM. The ends lost 5 bases at V and 6 bases at J; junction bases unmatched: 13. The CDR3 is 16 amino acids. CDR3 sequence: CASSPRTGGYLLEQYF. The CDR3 nucleotides are TGTGCCAGCAGTCCAAGGACAGGGGGGTATCTCCTCGAGCAGTACTTC.

In this sample, this clonotype is medium-sized (0.01 to 0.1%). V and J are TRBV20-1 and TRBJ2-2; D call uncertain. The CDR3 totals 14 residues. CDR1 and CDR2 (germline): DFQATT, SNEGSKA (reference sequence). Trimming stripped 0 bases from V and 4 bases from J, with 9 bases between. In nucleotides, the CDR3 is TGCAGTGCTAGAGATTTGGACCTCACCGGGGAGCTGTTTTTT. It is translated as CSARDLDLTGELFF.

This clonotype was recorded many times. This chain joins TRBV7-6 and TRBJ2-2; D is perhaps TRBD1 (6 bases). V gave up 2 bases and J gave up 6 bases, with 13 bases separating them. CDR3 length equals 15 residues. CDR1 and CDR2 (germline): SGHVS, FNYEAQ. CDR3 sequence reads: CASSLSQGFAGELFF. DNA for the CDR3: TGTGCCAGCAGCTTATCTCAGGGGTTCGCCGGGGAGCTGTTTTTT.

The gene calls are TRBV5-1 and TRBJ1-1; the D is unclear. V dropped 4 bases and J dropped 0 bases, with 10 bases sitting between them. The CDR3 spans 14 residues. Germline-derived CDR1 and CDR2 are SGHRS and YFSETQ. Here the CDR3 DNA reads TGCGCCAGCAGCCTTGACGGCATGAACACTGAAGCTTTCTTT. Its protein product is CASSLDGMNTEAFF. The full variable domain, completed using reference TRBV5-1 and TRBJ1-1, is KAGVTQTPRYLIKTRGQQVTLSCSPISGHRSVSWYQQTPGQGLQFLFEYFSETQRNKGNFPGRFSGRQFSNSRSEMNVSTLELGDSALYLCASSLDGMNTEAFFGQGTRLTVV.

This clonotype has more than one count but fewer than ten. The chain couples TRBV4-3 to TRBJ2-6; D possibly matches TRBD1 or TRBD2 (6 bases each). Germline CDR1 LGHNA, CDR2 YSLEER. This CDR3 has 17 residues. Deletions cut 0 bases from V and 1 base from J, with 10 bases between. CDR3 DNA: TGCGCCAGCAGCCAAGAAGGGGGGTGGTCTGGGGCCAACGTCCTGACTTTC. Translating gives CASSQEGGWSGANVLTF.